This T cell receptor (beta chain) is from a study of T cells in Graves' hyperthyroidism and ophthalmopathy. Researchers took RNA transcripts and amplified the TCR beta CDR3 regions from them. HTBI primers were employed in a first-round RT-PCR of the TCR CDR3. MiXCR was run by TCRdb on the multiplex PCR reads, yielding one entry per CDR3 protein. Of a few hundred thousand distinct CDR3 sequences listed, roughly 15% were seen once; the top ten hold approximately 20%. V shed 0 bases and J shed 2 bases, with 10 bases lying between them. This CDR3 has 15 residues. Germline loops: CDR1 MGHRA, CDR2 YSYEKL. This clonotype was counted at least ten times.

Material: blood. The chain links TRBV4-1 to TRBJ2-5; D gene unclear. The receptor was isolated from an older woman with Graves' ophthalmopathy. CDR3 DNA: TGCGCCAGCAGCCAAGATCCCGGACCACAAGAGACCCAGTACTTC. It codes for CASSQDPGPQETQYF.